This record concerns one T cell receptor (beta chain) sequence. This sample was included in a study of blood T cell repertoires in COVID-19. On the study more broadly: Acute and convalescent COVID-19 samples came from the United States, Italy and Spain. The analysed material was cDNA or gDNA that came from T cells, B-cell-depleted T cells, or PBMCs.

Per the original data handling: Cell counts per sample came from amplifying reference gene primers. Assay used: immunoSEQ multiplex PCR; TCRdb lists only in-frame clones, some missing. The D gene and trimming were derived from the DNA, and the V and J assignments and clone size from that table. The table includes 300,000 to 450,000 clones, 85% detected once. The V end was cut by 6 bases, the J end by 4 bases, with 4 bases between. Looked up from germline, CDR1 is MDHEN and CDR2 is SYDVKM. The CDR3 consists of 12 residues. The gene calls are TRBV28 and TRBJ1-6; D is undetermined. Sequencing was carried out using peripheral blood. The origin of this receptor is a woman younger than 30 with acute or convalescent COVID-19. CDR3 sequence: CASREYNSPLHF. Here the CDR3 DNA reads TGTGCCAGCAGGGAGTATAATTCACCCCTCCACTTT.